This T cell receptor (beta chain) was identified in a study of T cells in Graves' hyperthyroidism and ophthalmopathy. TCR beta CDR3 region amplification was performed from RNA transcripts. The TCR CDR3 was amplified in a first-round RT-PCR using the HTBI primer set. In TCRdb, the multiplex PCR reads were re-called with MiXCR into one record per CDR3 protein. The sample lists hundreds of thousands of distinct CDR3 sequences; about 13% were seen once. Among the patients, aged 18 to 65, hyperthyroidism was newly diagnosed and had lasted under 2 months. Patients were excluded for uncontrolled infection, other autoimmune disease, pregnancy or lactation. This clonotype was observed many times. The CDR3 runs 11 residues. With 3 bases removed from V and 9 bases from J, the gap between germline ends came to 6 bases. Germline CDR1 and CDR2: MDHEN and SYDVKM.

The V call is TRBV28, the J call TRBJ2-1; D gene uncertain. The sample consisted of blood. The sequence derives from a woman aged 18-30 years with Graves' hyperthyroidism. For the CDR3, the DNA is TGTGCCAGCAGTTTTCGCGTTGAGCAGTTCTTC. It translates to CASSFRVEQFF.